This is a list of T cell receptor beta chains from one sample in a study of blood T cell repertoires in COVID-19. The table came from immunoSEQ multiplex PCR; TCRdb's copy has only in-frame clones and leaves some out. The repertoire consists of around 300,000 clones, with approximately 82% occurring once and the leading ten covering almost 3%. The material sequenced was peripheral blood. These receptors were taken from a man aged 25-40 years with active or convalescent COVID-19. Both conserved end residues are part of each CDR3. A D gene is named only where the DNA matches it firmly. The listing skips clone size in some rows; elsewhere it reads once, few, many or a size class.

D: .; size: once; V: TRBV4-3; J: TRBJ2-7; CDR3: CASSQNGPGPWEQYF; DNA: TGCGCCAGCAGCCAGAACGGCCCTGGGCCATGGGAGCAGTACTTC
D: TRBD1; size: .; V: TRBV5-1; J: TRBJ2-3; CDR3: CASSRDRRTTDTQYF; DNA: TGCGCCAGCAGCAGGGACAGGAGGACTACAGATACGCAGTATTTT
D: .; size: .; V: TRBV10-3; J: TRBJ1-2; CDR3: CAISESAGGTYGYTF; DNA: TGTGCCATCAGTGAGTCGGCAGGAGGCACCTATGGCTACACCTTC
D: .; size: .; V: TRBV10-1; J: TRBJ2-7; CDR3: CASSGTPIPYEQYF; DNA: TGCGCCAGCAGTGGGACACCGATACCCTACGAGCAGTACTTC
D: .; size: .; V: TRBV11-3; J: TRBJ2-1; CDR3: CASSLGVNEQFF; DNA: TGTGCCAGCAGCTTAGGAGTAAATGAGCAGTTCTTC
D: TRBD2; size: .; V: TRBV7-2; J: TRBJ2-7; CDR3: CASSLGLAEPGGYEQYF; DNA: TGTGCCAGCAGCTTAGGACTAGCAGAACCGGGTGGCTACGAGCAGTACTTC
D: TRBD1; size: .; V: TRBV11-2; J: TRBJ2-7; CDR3: CASRLGQGYEQYF; DNA: TGTGCCAGCAGGTTGGGACAGGGGTATGAGCAGTACTTC
D: TRBD1; size: .; V: TRBV29-1; J: TRBJ1-1; CDR3: CSVLSGGNTEAFF; DNA: TGCAGCGTTCTATCAGGGGGGAACACTGAAGCTTTCTTT
D: .; size: few; V: TRBV27; J: TRBJ1-4; CDR3: CASRVSTNDEKLFF; DNA: TGTGCCAGCAGGGTCTCAACTAACGATGAAAAACTGTTTTTT
D: TRBD2; size: .; V: TRBV5-1; J: TRBJ2-7; CDR3: CASSWGLQREHYEQYF; DNA: TGCGCCAGCAGCTGGGGTCTCCAGCGGGAGCACTACGAGCAGTACTTC
D: TRBD2; size: .; V: TRBV7-2; J: TRBJ2-3; CDR3: CASSLAGLAGAGGTDTQYF; DNA: TGTGCCAGCAGCTTAGCGGGACTAGCGGGAGCTGGAGGGACAGATACGCAGTATTTT
D: TRBD2; size: .; V: TRBV19; J: TRBJ2-1; CDR3: CASNSLAGVGSTSYNEQFF; DNA: TGTGCCAGTAATAGCCTAGCGGGAGTGGGTTCCACCTCCTACAATGAGCAGTTCTTC
D: .; size: .; V: TRBV7-6; J: TRBJ2-4; CDR3: CASSPARTRQANIQYF; DNA: TGTGCCAGCAGCCCCGCCCGAACCAGACAGGCAAACATTCAGTACTTC
D: .; size: .; V: TRBV12-3/TRBV12-4; J: TRBJ2-2; CDR3: CASSRQYSGELFF; DNA: TGTGCCAGCAGCCGACAATATTCCGGGGAGCTGTTTTTT